These 24 T cell receptor beta chains came from one sample sequenced in a study of control samples from healthy donors and cancer patients. TCRdb keeps only in-frame clones here, not all; method: immunoSEQ multiplex PCR. The sample lists 150,000 to 200,000 clones; around 87% were seen once. The sequencing input was blood. These receptors were collected from a woman between 45 and 65 years old in good health.

The rearrangement links TRBV5-6 to TRBJ2-7; 13 bases line up with TRBD2. Germline V gene data show CDR1 as SGHDT and CDR2 as YYEEEE. The length of the CDR3 is 16 residues. V lost 1 base to trimming and J lost 3 bases; unmatched junction nucleotides: 4. The DNA of the CDR3 is TGTGCCAGCAGCTTGCGTGGACTAGCGGGAGTCTACGAGCAGTACTTC. Its translation is CASSLRGLAGVYEQYF.

This chain links TRBV24-1 with TRBJ1-5, with no clear D. The ends were cut back, 1 base at V and 0 bases at J, with 24 bases in the middle. In germline, CDR1 is KGHDR, CDR2 SFDVKD. The CDR3 has 21 residues. The CDR3 sequence: CATSDLRIESHRSYSNQPQHF. The CDR3 bases are TGTGCCACCAGTGATTTACGCATTGAGTCCCATAGATCCTATAGCAATCAGCCCCAGCATTTT.

A single count supports this clone. The rearrangement uses TRBV11-2 and TRBJ1-1; no reliable D call. The CDR3 has 14 residues. Trimming shortened V by 1 base and J by 1 base, and 7 bases separated the two germline ends. CDR1 and CDR2 (germline): SGHAT, FQNNGV. The chain's CDR3 is CASSLVWENTEAFF. DNA of the CDR3: TGTGCCAGCAGCTTAGTGTGGGAGAACACTGAAGCTTTCTTT.

The chain employs TRBV7-9 and TRBJ2-2; TRBD2 aligns across 7 bases. CDR1 is SEHNR and CDR2 is FQNEAQ in the germline V gene (reference sequence). The CDR3 extends over 16 amino acids. After removal of 2 bases from V and 6 bases from J, the junction contained 9 bases not matched to a gene. This CDR3 is CASSLPAGLRPGELFF. The CDR3 DNA is TGTGCCAGCAGCTTACCAGCGGGATTGCGTCCCGGGGAGCTGTTTTTT.

This clone was seen once. The chain joins TRBV7-2 to TRBJ2-7, with D perhaps TRBD2 (5 bases). The V gene lost 4 bases and the J gene lost 0 bases, with 10 bases spanning the gap. The CDR3 is 14 amino acids. Germline-derived CDR1 and CDR2 are SGHTA and FQGNSA. This chain's CDR3 is CASSSSGNSYEQYF. DNA of the CDR3: TGTGCCAGCAGCTCCAGCGGCAACTCCTACGAGCAGTACTTC. The variable domain in full, completed from reference TRBV7-2 and TRBJ2-7, reads GAGVSQSPSNKVTEKGKDVELRCDPISGHTALYWYRQSLGQGLEFLIYFQGNSAPDKSGLPSDRFSAERTGGSVSTLTIQRTQQEDSAVYLCASSSSGNSYEQYFGPGTRLTVT.

This clone appeared once. The chain recombines TRBV28 with TRBJ2-7; 10 bases are shared with TRBD2. The CDR3 is 16 residues long. Per the germline V gene, CDR1 is MDHEN and CDR2 is SYDVKM. Unmatched junction bases numbered 10, after V lost 1 base and J lost 7 bases. Here the CDR3 reads CASSLSRAGGPKEQYF. The CDR3 nucleotides read TGTGCCAGCAGTTTATCTCGAGCGGGAGGGCCTAAGGAGCAGTACTTC.

The rearrangement uses TRBV7-9 and TRBJ1-1; D is uncertain. V lost 6 bases and J 1 base, leaving 9 bases between the germline ends. CDR3 length: 13 residues. Germline-derived CDR1 and CDR2 are SEHNR and FQNEAQ (reference sequence). CDR3 coding DNA: TGTGCCAGCAGAGTGACGGGGAACACTGAAGCTTTCTTT. It yields the protein CASRVTGNTEAFF.

The V and J genes are TRBV2 and TRBJ1-2, with unresolved D. Germline CDR1 and CDR2: SNHLY and FYNNEI. This CDR3 contains 13 residues. Trimming took off 6 bases at V and 8 bases at J, with 16 bases between the two ends. CDR3 coding DNA: TGTGCCAGCAGAAGGGCCCCAACGGAGGGCTACACCTTC. Translating gives CASRRAPTEGYTF.

CDR3 sequence reads: CASSAQGGFYEQYF. CDR3 in DNA: TGTGCCAGCAGCGCACAGGGGGGTTTCTACGAGCAGTACTTC. The rearrangement links TRBV9 to TRBJ2-7; 8 positions match TRBD1. Germline V CDR1 and CDR2: SGDLS, YYNGEE. V shed 3 bases and J 3 bases; nucleotides not matched to a gene: 5. This CDR3 is built from 14 residues.

The rearrangement joins TRBV24-1 to TRBJ2-1, with 9 positions matching TRBD2. The germline V gene has CDR1 KGHDR and CDR2 SFDVKD. This CDR3 is 16 amino acids long. V lost 3 bases and J lost 7; bases outside the gene matches: 9. Written as DNA, the CDR3 is TGTGCCACCAGTGATCCGGCGGGGGGGCTGGGAAATGAGCAGTTCTTC. Amino acids: CATSDPAGGLGNEQFF.

The chain joins TRBV2 to TRBJ2-5; no firm D call. The CDR3 extends over 14 amino acids. CDR1 is SNHLY, CDR2 FYNNEI, per germline. V lost 3 bases to trimming and J lost 1 base, with 9 bases between them. CDR3 in amino acids: CASSEEQAQETQYF. The CDR3 nucleotides read TGTGCCAGCAGTGAGGAGCAGGCCCAAGAGACCCAGTACTTC.

The V call is TRBV19, the J call TRBJ2-7; D may be TRBD2 (5 bases). CDR3 length: 15 amino acids. The V end lost 5 bases, the J end lost 7 bases, and 21 bases lay between the germline ends. Germline CDR1 is LNHDA and CDR2 is SQIVND (reference sequence). In nucleotides, the CDR3 is TGTGCCAGTAGTCCCATCTACCCGGGGATACTAGAGCAGTACTTC. It is translated as CASSPIYPGILEQYF.

The chain combines TRBV7-3 with TRBJ2-1; D remains ambiguous. This CDR3 has 12 residues. The germline V gene has CDR1 SGHTA and CDR2 FQGTGA. V was pared by 0 bases and J by 6 bases, with 3 bases between. CDR3 sequence: CASSLTSNEQFF. CDR3 coding DNA: TGTGCCAGCAGCTTAACGTCCAATGAGCAGTTCTTC. Based on the CDR3 plus reference TRBV7-3 and TRBJ2-1, the full variable domain is GAGVSQTPSNKVTEKGKYVELRCDPISGHTALYWYRQSLGQGPEFLIYFQGTGAADDSGLPNDRFFAVRPEGSVSTLKIQRTERGDSAVYLCASSLTSNEQFFGPGTRLTVL.

The chain uses TRBV27 and TRBJ2-5; the D call may be TRBD1 or TRBD2 (5 bases each). Deletions cut 5 bases from V and 5 bases from J, with 9 bases between. The length of the CDR3 is 12 residues. CDR1 is MNHEY, CDR2 SMNVEV, per germline (reference sequence). The CDR3 reads CASSPEGETQYF. CDR3 in DNA: TGTGCCAGCAGTCCCGAGGGGGAGACCCAGTACTTC.

This chain joins TRBV7-3 and TRBJ1-2; the D gene is possibly TRBD1 (6 bases). The germline CDR1 and CDR2 sequences are SGHTA and FQGTGA. Deletions cut 4 bases from V and 2 bases from J, with 8 bases between. CDR3 length: 13 amino acids. The CDR3 nucleotides read TGTGCCAGCAGCTCGACAGGAAACTATGGCTACACCTTC. Residues: CASSSTGNYGYTF.

This sequence joins TRBV27 and TRBJ1-1, with 11 bases aligning to TRBD1. The CDR3 loop spans 16 amino acids. The V gene's germline CDR1 is MNHEY and CDR2 SMNVEV (reference sequence). With V trimmed by 4 bases and J by 4 bases, 8 bases remained unmatched. Written as DNA, the CDR3 is TGTGCCAGCAGTTCGGACAGGGGGCGGGGGAGCACTGAAGCTTTCTTT. Its protein is CASSSDRGRGSTEAFF.

The chain is built from TRBV30 and TRBJ1-5; a weak D match, TRBD1 (5 bases). CDR3 length: 13 residues. Trimming took 0 bases from V and 4 from J, leaving 7 bases between them. Germline CDR1 reads GTSNPN; CDR2 reads SVGIG (reference sequence). The CDR3 protein is CAWSVQANQPQHF. The CDR3 DNA reads as TGTGCCTGGAGTGTACAGGCGAATCAGCCCCAGCATTTT.

The chain carries TRBV4-3 and TRBJ2-6; D not certain. This CDR3 is built from 17 residues. CDR1 is LGHNA and CDR2 is YSLEER in the germline V gene. V lost 0 bases and J lost 2, with 11 bases in between. The CDR3 DNA sequence: TGCGCCAGCAGCCAAGATTACCCGAGTCCTGGGGCCAACGTCCTGACTTTC. This translates into CASSQDYPSPGANVLTF.

The chain recombines TRBV5-1 with TRBJ1-2; possible D gene TRBD1, 6 bases. CDR3 length equals 14 residues. From germline, CDR1 is SGHRS and CDR2 YFSETQ. Trimming took 4 bases from V and 4 from J, leaving 14 bases between them. CDR3: CASSTMTGLYGYTF. The CDR3 coding sequence is TGCGCCAGCAGCACCATGACAGGTCTCTATGGCTACACCTTC.

The V and J genes are TRBV18 and TRBJ1-1; the D is unclear. This CDR3 is built from 13 residues. V lost 4 bases and J 1 base, leaving 7 bases between the germline ends. CDR1 and CDR2 from the germline V gene are KGHSH and LQKENI. CDR3 sequence (DNA): TGTGCCAGCTCACGCGACGGGAACACTGAAGCTTTCTTT. Protein: CASSRDGNTEAFF.

This chain uses TRBV20-1 with TRBJ1-5; D unclear. Germline V gene sequence: CDR1 DFQATT, CDR2 SNEGSKA (reference sequence). The ends were cut back, 6 bases at V and 4 bases at J, with 7 bases in the middle. CDR3 length: 11 amino acids. The chain's CDR3 is CSAVFNQPQHF. CDR3 sequence (DNA): TGCAGTGCAGTATTTAATCAGCCCCAGCATTTT.

The V and J genes are TRBV6-1 and TRBJ2-1; D ambiguous. The CDR3 length is 12 residues. Germline V gene lookup returns CDR1 MNHNS and CDR2 SASEGT. V lost 1 base and J lost 15, with 13 bases in between. In DNA, the CDR3 is TGTGCCAGCAGTGAAGGTGACTTGAGTCGGTTCTTC. Translated, it gives CASSEGDLSRFF.

The chain employs TRBV7-8 and TRBJ1-5; TRBD1 is a possible D gene (6 bases). The length of the CDR3 is 16 residues. CDR1 is SGHVS and CDR2 is FQNEAQ in the germline V gene. Deletions cut 5 bases from V and 6 bases from J, with 20 bases between. The CDR3 DNA reads TGTGCCAGCAGCCCCCAAGATGGGGCAGGGGCTCAGCCCCAGCATTTT. Its translation is CASSPQDGAGAQPQHF.

J is TRBJ2-7 and V is TRBV7-8; D is unclear. V was shortened by 2 bases and J by 0 bases, with 5 bases between the two germline ends. The CDR3 spans 13 residues. Germline loops: CDR1 SGHVS, CDR2 FQNEAQ. The CDR3 bases are TGTGCCAGCAGCTTACAACCCTCCTACGAGCAGTACTTC. This codes for CASSLQPSYEQYF.